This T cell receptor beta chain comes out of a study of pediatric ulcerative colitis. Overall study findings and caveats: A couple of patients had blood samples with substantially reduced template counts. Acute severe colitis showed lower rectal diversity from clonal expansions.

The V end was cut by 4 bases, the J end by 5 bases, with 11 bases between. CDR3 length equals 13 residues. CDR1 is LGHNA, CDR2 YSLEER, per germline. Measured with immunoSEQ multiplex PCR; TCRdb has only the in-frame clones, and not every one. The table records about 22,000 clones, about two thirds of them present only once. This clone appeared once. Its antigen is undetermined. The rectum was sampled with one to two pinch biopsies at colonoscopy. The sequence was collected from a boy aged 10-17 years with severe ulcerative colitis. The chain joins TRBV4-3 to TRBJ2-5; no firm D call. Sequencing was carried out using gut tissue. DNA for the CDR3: TGCGCCAGCAGCCGGGCCGACGGGGAGACCCAGTACTTC. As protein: CASSRADGETQYF.